These 32 T cell receptor beta chains came from one sample sequenced in a study of regulatory T cells in long-lasting Graves disease. Assembly of TCR beta libraries relied on iRepertoire HTBI primers together with Arm-PCR of CDR3 regions. Each CDR3 protein gets one entry after TCRdb re-called the multiplex PCR reads with MiXCR. The data contain around 460,000 distinct CDR3 sequences, roughly 15% of them singletons. Time point given: newly diagnosed GD, antithyroid drugs for less than 3 months. The authors made the TCR library using RNA they extracted from PBMCs. These same data were also listed under a study on T cells in Graves' hyperthyroidism and ophthalmopathy.

The starting material was peripheral blood mononuclear cells (PBMCs), obtained at new diagnosis, from a patient treated with antithyroid drugs. The receptors derive from a woman aged 50 to 65 with Graves disease.

This clonotype occurred a few times. V is TRBV20-1 and J is TRBJ2-3, with 8 bases aligning to TRBD2. The CDR3 runs to 14 residues. Germline V gene sequence: CDR1 DFQATT, CDR2 SNEGSKA (reference sequence). V dropped 5 bases and J dropped 3; count of bases not matched to a gene: 7. CDR3 residues: CSAVAGRGTDTQYF. DNA for the CDR3: TGCAGTGCTGTAGCGGGAAGGGGGACAGATACGCAGTATTTT.

The rearrangement uses TRBV10-3 and TRBJ2-5; possible D gene TRBD2, 7 bases. The length of the CDR3 is 15 residues. The V gene lost 4 bases and the J gene lost 0 bases, with 12 bases spanning the gap. Germline assignment: CDR1 ENHRY and CDR2 SYGVKD. The CDR3 reads CAISGGLADQETQYF. The CDR3 DNA sequence: TGTGCCATCAGTGGGGGGCTAGCGGACCAAGAGACCCAGTACTTC.

The table lists this clonotype with a few counts. This chain joins TRBV27 and TRBJ2-5, with TRBD1 identical over 7 bases. Germline lookup yields CDR1 MNHEY and CDR2 SMNVEV (reference sequence). V shed 6 bases, J shed 1 base, and the junction held 8 bases outside the gene matches. The CDR3 length is 15 residues. The CDR3 DNA sequence: TGTGCCAGCAGCCAAACCGGACAGGTCCAAGAGACCCAGTACTTC. Translated: CASSQTGQVQETQYF.

This clonotype was counted between two and nine times. J is TRBJ1-1 and V is TRBV3-1, with TRBD1 identical over 7 bases. The CDR3 length is 13 residues. CDR1 and CDR2 from the germline V gene are LGHDT and YNNKEL (reference sequence). V lost 5 bases, J lost 7 bases, and 7 bases stayed unmatched. CDR3 sequence: CASSYGTAVEAFF. CDR3 sequence (DNA): TGTGCCAGCAGCTATGGGACAGCCGTTGAAGCTTTCTTT.

Regarding this clonotype: A much larger clone lies one base from this, so it may be a read error. As the CDR3 is not closed by the conserved phenylalanine or tryptophan, this likely results from a read error. The chain is built from TRBV18 and TRBJ2-7, with D perhaps TRBD1 (6 bases). The CDR3 spans 14 residues. Germline V gives CDR1 KGHSH, CDR2 LQKENI. V lost 3 bases, J lost 2 bases, and 11 bases lay in between. Here the CDR3 reads CASSPLQGTYEQYS. The CDR3 bases are TGTGCCAGCTCACCCCTACAGGGTACCTACGAGCAGTACTCC.

This clonotype was recorded many times. The chain links TRBV27 to TRBJ2-3; D is perhaps TRBD1 (6 bases). V shed 4 bases and J shed 0 bases, with 14 bases lying between them. This CDR3 is 16 amino acids long. Germline V gene sequence: CDR1 MNHEY, CDR2 SMNVEV (reference sequence). In nucleotides, the CDR3 is TGTGCCAGCAGTTCTAAACAGGGCCCCAGCACAGATACGCAGTATTTT. Its protein is CASSSKQGPSTDTQYF.

This clonotype has ten or more counts. J is TRBJ2-7 and V is TRBV10-3, with D possibly TRBD2 on 6 matching bases. Germline lookup yields CDR1 ENHRY and CDR2 SYGVKD. This CDR3 is built from 18 residues. Deletions cut 4 bases from V and 4 bases from J, with 26 bases between. The CDR3 region is CAISGGGRKGVESYEQYF. In nucleotides, the CDR3 is TGTGCCATCAGTGGAGGTGGGAGGAAGGGAGTAGAAAGTTACGAGCAGTACTTC.

This clonotype occurred many times. The chain carries TRBV2 and TRBJ1-1, with 10 nucleotides matching TRBD1. In germline, CDR1 is SNHLY, CDR2 FYNNEI. The CDR3 covers 14 residues. V trimming: 1 base; J trimming: 6 bases; junction bases outside the gene matches: 2. CDR3 residues: CASSEGDRGAEAFF. The CDR3 region has the DNA TGTGCCAGCAGTGAAGGGGACAGGGGCGCTGAAGCTTTCTTT.

This clonotype was detected many times. The rearrangement joins TRBV10-3 to TRBJ1-5; D is unresolved. The V gene's germline CDR1 is ENHRY and CDR2 SYGVKD. This CDR3 has 14 amino acids. With 3 bases removed from V and 0 bases from J, the gap between germline ends came to 6 bases. CDR3 sequence (DNA): TGTGCCATCAGTGATGGGGTTAGCAATCAGCCCCAGCATTTT. As protein: CAISDGVSNQPQHF.

This clonotype was counted a single time. It differs at one base from a far larger clone, so likely a read error. The rearrangement links TRBV20-1 to TRBJ2-1; 12 nucleotides line up with TRBD2. The germline V gene has CDR1 DFQATT and CDR2 SNEGSKA (reference sequence). The CDR3 sequence is 15 residues long. Unmatched junction bases numbered 13, after V lost 6 bases and J lost 10 bases. CDR3 in DNA: TGCAGTGCCTCAAAAGGACTAGCGGGACCCTACGAGCAGTTCTTC. Translating it yields CSASKGLAGPYEQFF.

The chain employs TRBV12-3 or TRBV12-4 and TRBJ1-5; 7 bases fit TRBD1. CDR3 length: 16 amino acids. V gave up 4 bases and J gave up 4 bases; unmatched junction bases: 10. DNA of the CDR3: TGTGCCAGCAGTTCATTCGACAGGGTCTTTAATCAGCCCCAGCATTTT. It translates to CASSSFDRVFNQPQHF.

This clonotype has ten or more counts. The V call is TRBV3-1, the J call TRBJ1-1; D is unclear. CDR3 length equals 13 residues. V was shortened by 6 bases and J by 0 bases, with 8 bases between the two germline ends. Germline lookup yields CDR1 LGHDT and CDR2 YNNKEL (reference sequence). The CDR3 spells CASSSLMNTEAFF. The CDR3 DNA is TGTGCCAGCAGTTCCTTAATGAACACTGAAGCTTTCTTT.

V is TRBV3-1 and J is TRBJ2-7; 14 positions agree with TRBD2. Germline loops: CDR1 LGHDT, CDR2 YNNKEL (reference sequence). The CDR3 contains 16 residues. V was pared by 1 base and J by 3 bases, with 2 bases of the junction left unmatched. CDR3 loop: CASSQGLAGGYYEQYF. CDR3 bases: TGTGCCAGCAGCCAAGGACTAGCGGGAGGGTACTACGAGCAGTACTTC.

Only a few counts were recorded for this clonotype. The V call is TRBV6-1, the J call TRBJ2-1; 9 positions agree with TRBD2. J was trimmed by 4 bases and V by 7 bases; bases with no gene match: 8. The CDR3 is 15 residues long. Germline assignment: CDR1 MNHNS and CDR2 SASEGT. CDR3 in DNA: TGTGCCAGCACCGAAGGGCGGGAGGGTTACAATGAGCAGTTCTTC. Its translation is CASTEGREGYNEQFF.

This clonotype was seen ten or more times. V usage is TRBV7-3 and J usage is TRBJ2-1; tentative D call: TRBD2 (5 bases). The V gene's germline CDR1 is SGHTA and CDR2 FQGTGA. The CDR3 has 16 amino acids. The ends were cut back, 2 bases at V and 0 bases at J, with 11 bases in the middle. The chain's CDR3 is CASSLRPGSSYNEQFF. CDR3 nucleotide sequence: TGTGCCAGCAGCTTACGTCCGGGGAGCTCCTACAATGAGCAGTTCTTC.

Details on this clonotype: A much larger clonotype is one base distant, so this may be a read error. This chain joins TRBV2 and TRBJ1-6, with TRBD1 matching 9 bases. J lost 10 bases, V lost 7 bases, and 5 bases had no gene match. CDR1 and CDR2 from the germline V gene are SNHLY and FYNNEI. The CDR3 contains 13 residues. For the CDR3, the DNA is TGTGCCAGCATTGGGACAGGGACGTCACCCCTCCACTTT. Protein sequence: CASIGTGTSPLHF.

This clonotype was counted at least ten times. The chain combines TRBV6-1 with TRBJ2-5, with 8 nucleotides matching TRBD1. Germline CDR1 MNHNS, CDR2 SASEGT. The CDR3 runs 15 residues. V lost 3 bases to trimming and J lost 4 bases; unmatched junction nucleotides: 7. For the CDR3, the DNA is TGTGCCAGCAGTGAGCGTTGGACAGGGTCAGAGACCCAGTACTTC. Its protein is CASSERWTGSETQYF.

This clonotype has a count of ten or more. J is TRBJ2-5 and V is TRBV6-9; D possibly corresponds to TRBD1 (5 bases). V was trimmed by 3 bases and J by 4 bases, leaving 15 bases between them. CDR1 MNHGY and CDR2 SVAAGI come from the germline V gene. There are 15 residues in the CDR3. The DNA of the CDR3 is TGTGCCAGCAGTTACCGCAGGGTTATGGGAGAGACCCAGTACTTC. This gives the protein CASSYRRVMGETQYF.

This clonotype was recorded at least ten times. V gene TRBV11-2 combines with J gene TRBJ1-1; no clear D. Germline-derived CDR1 and CDR2 are SGHAT and FQNNGV. The CDR3 has 16 amino acids. V shed 4 bases and J shed 1 base, with 16 bases lying between them. In DNA, the CDR3 is TGTGCCAGCAGCTGGCCTCCGGGGTCGTCGAACACTGAAGCTTTCTTT. It yields the protein CASSWPPGSSNTEAFF.

The chain employs TRBV20-1 and TRBJ1-5, with 12 positions matching TRBD1. The J segment lost 5 bases and the V segment lost 0 bases, leaving 2 bases of the junction unmatched. This CDR3 spans 15 amino acids. Germline V lookup: CDR1 DFQATT, CDR2 SNEGSKA (reference sequence). CDR3 DNA: TGCAGTGCTAGAGATGGGACAGGGGGCTATCAGCCCCAGCATTTT. This codes for CSARDGTGGYQPQHF.

This clonotype has a count of ten or more. The V gene is TRBV6-1, the J gene TRBJ1-2, with a weak D call TRBD1 (6 bases). The V end lost 3 bases, the J end lost 4 bases, and 9 bases lay between the germline ends. CDR3 length: 13 residues. The germline gives CDR1 MNHNS, CDR2 SASEGT. The CDR3 bases are TGTGCCAGCAGTGACAGGGGAGGCTATGGCTACACCTTC. Protein sequence: CASSDRGGYGYTF.

This clonotype appeared many times. The chain has TRBV7-9 and TRBJ2-7, with 7 bases fitting TRBD2. In germline, CDR1 is SEHNR, CDR2 FQNEAQ (reference sequence). The CDR3 contains 16 residues. V was clipped by 1 base and J by 2 bases; unmatched bases: 8. CDR3 bases: TGTGCCAGCAGCTTAGTGGGAGGGAGGGGTGCCTACGAGCAGTACTTC. Protein: CASSLVGGRGAYEQYF.

This clonotype was seen ten or more times. This chain links TRBV7-3 with TRBJ1-5, with TRBD1 as a possible D gene (6 bases). The CDR3 length is 17 residues. Trimming left V 2 bases short and J 1 base short, with 15 bases between. Germline CDR1 and CDR2: SGHTA and FQGTGA. The CDR3 here is CASSLAGGPRSNQPQHF. The CDR3 coding sequence is TGTGCCAGCAGCTTAGCGGGGGGGCCCAGAAGCAATCAGCCCCAGCATTTT.

About this clonotype itself: Being one base from a much bigger clone, this may be a read error. This chain uses TRBV7-9 with TRBJ2-1; 8 bases map to TRBD1. V shed 5 bases and J 10 bases; nucleotides not matched to a gene: 13. This CDR3 is built from 15 residues. Germline V gene sequence: CDR1 SEHNR, CDR2 FQNEAQ (reference sequence). The CDR3 bases are TGTGCCAGCAGCCGAGAGGACAGGGCTTTTTACGAGCAGTTCTTC. Amino acids: CASSREDRAFYEQFF.

The rearrangement uses TRBV10-3 and TRBJ2-7; D gene uncertain. Germline loops: CDR1 ENHRY, CDR2 SYGVKD. With 10 bases removed from V and 5 bases from J, the gap between germline ends came to 18 bases. This CDR3 comprises 13 residues. The CDR3 protein is CASSSAKVNEQYF. The CDR3 DNA sequence: TGTGCCAGTTCCTCGGCCAAGGTCAACGAGCAGTACTTC.

The table lists this clonotype with many counts. The chain combines TRBV5-1 with TRBJ1-1; TRBD1 agrees at 8 bases. The CDR3 loop spans 14 amino acids. V was clipped by 4 bases and J by 5 bases; unmatched bases: 7. CDR1 is SGHRS, CDR2 YFSETQ, per germline. The CDR3, as DNA: TGCGCCAGCAGCCAGAGACAGGGGTGGACTGAAGCTTTCTTT. Protein sequence: CASSQRQGWTEAFF.

The chain combines TRBV10-1 with TRBJ2-1; TRBD2 matches at 10 bases. The CDR3 is made up of 14 amino acids. From germline, CDR1 is WNHNN and CDR2 SYGVQD (reference sequence). J gave up 7 bases and V 4 bases, and 4 bases lay outside the gene matches. The CDR3 region is CASSVVAGGNEQFF. CDR3 coding DNA: TGCGCCAGCAGTGTAGTAGCGGGAGGTAATGAGCAGTTCTTC.

This clonotype has a handful of counts. The chain uses TRBV12-3 or TRBV12-4 and TRBJ1-5; D is possibly TRBD1 (6 bases). The CDR3 is 13 residues long. Trimming removed 6 bases at V and 7 bases at J, with 13 bases between. The CDR3 here is CASSSNQGQPQHF. Here the CDR3 DNA reads TGTGCCAGCAGCAGCAACCAGGGGCAGCCCCAGCATTTT.

This clonotype has a count of ten or more. The chain joins TRBV13 to TRBJ2-3, with D possibly TRBD1 on 7 matching bases. The germline V gene has CDR1 PRHDT and CDR2 FYEKMQ (reference sequence). The CDR3 runs 17 residues. V was trimmed by 0 bases and J by 0 bases, leaving 13 bases between them. CDR3 nucleotide sequence: TGTGCCAGCAGCTTAGGAGGAGGGGGCTATAGCACAGATACGCAGTATTTT. Its translation is CASSLGGGGYSTDTQYF.

This clonotype has a count of ten or more. The rearrangement uses TRBV28 and TRBJ1-1; possible D gene TRBD1, 5 bases. V was cut by 3 bases and J by 8 bases, with 13 bases left in between. CDR3 length equals 13 residues. Germline CDR1 reads MDHEN; CDR2 reads SYDVKM. CDR3 nucleotides: TGTGCCAGCAGTTTTACGGGGCCCTTAGAAGCTTTCTTT. As protein: CASSFTGPLEAFF.

This clonotype was detected many times. V is TRBV9 and J is TRBJ1-6; D is possibly TRBD1 (5 bases). CDR3 length equals 15 residues. Per germline, CDR1 SGDLS and CDR2 YYNGEE. With 0 bases removed from V and 8 bases from J, the gap between germline ends came to 12 bases. CDR3 nucleotide sequence: TGTGCCAGCAGCGTAGCCGGGACGGAGGATTCACCCCTCCACTTT. This gives the protein CASSVAGTEDSPLHF.

This chain uses TRBV7-2 with TRBJ2-1; TRBD2 agrees at 8 bases. Germline-derived CDR1 and CDR2 are SGHTA and FQGNSA. The CDR3 totals 16 residues. V shed 1 base, J shed 3 bases, and the junction held 5 bases outside the gene matches. CDR3 protein: CASSLVRGTSYNEQFF. The CDR3 DNA reads as TGTGCCAGCAGCTTAGTCCGCGGGACTAGCTACAATGAGCAGTTCTTC.